Listed below are T cell receptor beta chains from one sample, sequenced in a study of shared clonotypes between healthy human individuals. Sequenced by immunoSEQ multiplex PCR; TCRdb stores in-frame clones only, minus some. The sample has roughly 2.1 million clones, approximately 94% seen once. Sample: naive CD8+ T cells from PBMCs. Source of these receptors: a man between 18 and 29 years old in good health. Some clones in this sample may be carry-over from other donors' samples. The CDR3 runs from the conserved cysteine through the conserved F or W. Fields, in order: J gene, clone size, D gene, V gene, CDR3 protein, CDR3 DNA. A D gene is named only where the DNA matches it firmly. Clone size, where shown, is once, few, many, or a class for clones that have expanded.

>TRBJ1-2|.|.|TRBV6-5
CASSYSRQWSYGYTF
TGTGCCAGCAGTTACTCTCGACAGTGGAGCTATGGCTACACCTTC
>TRBJ2-6|.|.|TRBV28
CASSPWRAGANVLTF
TGTGCCAGCAGTCCTTGGAGGGCCGGGGCCAACGTCCTGACTTTC
>TRBJ1-3|.|.|TRBV4-1
CASSQDLSTSSGNTIYF
TGCGCCAGCAGCCAAGATCTATCGACAAGCTCTGGAAACACCATATATTTT
>TRBJ1-1|.|.|TRBV27
CASRSKNTEAFF
TGTGCCAGCAGATCAAAGAACACTGAAGCTTTCTTT
>TRBJ1-2|.|.|TRBV9
CASSARQSRAYGYTF
TGTGCCAGCAGCGCCAGACAAAGTCGGGCTTATGGCTACACCTTC
>TRBJ2-3|.|.|TRBV7-9
CASRPSSGAHNTDTQYF
TGTGCCAGCAGGCCTTCCTCAGGGGCGCACAACACAGATACGCAGTATTTT
>TRBJ2-7|once|.|TRBV7-9
CASSRGAEQYF
TGTGCCAGCAGCAGGGGTGCCGAGCAGTACTTC
>TRBJ1-4|.|.|TRBV5-3
CARSLDPKRCATNEKLFF
TGTGCCAGAAGCTTGGACCCCAAGAGGTGTGCAACTAATGAAAAACTGTTTTTT
>TRBJ2-7|.|TRBD1|TRBV4-3
CASSQNTGTGRTYEQYF
TGCGCCAGCAGCCAAAATACCGGGACAGGCCGTACCTACGAGCAGTACTTC
>TRBJ2-1|once|.|TRBV19
CASSIGADNEQFF
TGTGCCAGTAGTATAGGGGCTGACAATGAGCAGTTCTTC
>TRBJ1-5|.|.|TRBV7-9
CASSLEPQHF
TGTGCCAGCAGCTTGGAGCCCCAGCATTTT
>TRBJ2-1|.|.|TRBV5-5
CASSLSGPGTYNEQFF
TGTGCCAGCAGCTTGAGCGGGCCAGGGACCTACAATGAGCAGTTCTTC
>TRBJ2-3|.|.|TRBV7-4
CASSPQGTDTQYF
TGTGCCAGCAGCCCCCAGGGCACAGATACGCAGTATTTT
>TRBJ1-2|.|.|TRBV13
CASTLRGAPHHYGYTF
TGTGCCAGCACCCTACGAGGAGCCCCACACCACTATGGCTACACCTTC
>TRBJ2-7|.|TRBD1|TRBV30
CACRDRGSSYEQYF
TGTGCCTGTAGGGACAGGGGAAGCTCCTACGAGCAGTACTTC
>TRBJ2-7|.|TRBD1|TRBV6-5
CASSYDTGGGMYEQYF
TGTGCCAGCAGTTACGACACAGGGGGCGGGATGTACGAGCAGTACTTC
>TRBJ2-1|.|.|TRBV27
CASSRTRRDYNEQFF
TGTGCCAGCAGCCGAACTAGGAGGGATTACAATGAGCAGTTCTTC
>TRBJ1-5|.|.|TRBV7-9
CASSLSLPNQPQHF
TGTGCCAGCAGCTTATCCCTCCCCAATCAGCCCCAGCATTTT
>TRBJ1-4|.|.|TRBV5-1
CASSLAKGLTDEKLFF
TGCGCCAGCAGCTTGGCCAAGGGCCTAACGGATGAAAAACTGTTTTTT
>TRBJ1-5|few|.|TRBV19
CASSIDGSQPQHF
TGTGCCAGTAGTATTGACGGGAGCCAGCCCCAGCATTTT
>TRBJ2-7|.|.|TRBV5-1
CASSLAQTGVVYEQYF
TGCGCCAGCAGCTTGGCCCAGACGGGGGTTGTCTACGAGCAGTACTTC
>TRBJ2-5|.|.|TRBV5-1
CASSFPSLSEGETQYF
TGCGCCAGCAGCTTCCCTAGCTTAAGCGAGGGAGAGACCCAGTACTTC
>TRBJ2-3|.|.|TRBV7-8
CASSLLGVDGDTQYF
TGTGCCAGCAGCCTCCTGGGAGTAGATGGAGATACGCAGTATTTT
>TRBJ1-1|.|TRBD1|TRBV19
CATAPPNRGTEAFF
TGTGCCACTGCTCCTCCCAACAGGGGCACTGAAGCTTTCTTT
>TRBJ2-1|.|TRBD2|TRBV19
CASKSSGGSSYNEQFF
TGTGCCAGTAAATCTAGCGGGGGCAGCTCCTACAATGAGCAGTTCTTC
>TRBJ2-1|.|.|TRBV7-9
CASSLVPQFF
TGTGCCAGCAGCTTGGTTCCGCAGTTCTTC
>TRBJ2-1|.|TRBD1|TRBV30
CAWSGGQGIYNEQFF
TGTGCCTGGAGTGGAGGACAGGGAATTTACAATGAGCAGTTCTTC
>TRBJ1-4|.|.|TRBV10-3
CAISDVGGYEKLFF
TGTGCCATCAGTGATGTGGGGGGATATGAAAAACTGTTTTTT
>TRBJ1-2|.|.|TRBV7-9
CASSLALAHGYTF
TGTGCCAGCAGCTTAGCTCTCGCCCATGGCTACACCTTC
>TRBJ2-3|.|.|TRBV11-2
CASSFPESTDTQYF
TGTGCCAGCAGCTTTCCGGAGAGCACAGATACGCAGTATTTT
>TRBJ1-2|.|TRBD1|TRBV4-1
CASRTGQGDGYTF
TGCGCCAGCAGAACAGGACAGGGGGATGGCTACACCTTC
>TRBJ1-1|.|.|TRBV28
CASSLPRPGREAFF
TGTGCCAGCAGTTTACCGCGGCCGGGACGTGAAGCTTTCTTT
>TRBJ2-3|.|.|TRBV28
CASRRLQTGGDTQYF
TGTGCCAGCAGACGCTTACAGACTGGGGGAGATACGCAGTATTTT
>TRBJ1-1|once|.|TRBV27
CASSPNTRMNTEAFF
TGTGCCAGCAGTCCGAACACGAGGATGAACACTGAAGCTTTCTTT
>TRBJ2-6|.|.|TRBV27
CASSHRGSGANVLTF
TGTGCCAGCAGCCACCGGGGTTCTGGGGCCAACGTCCTGACTTTC
>TRBJ1-2|few|.|TRBV27
CASSLGQTYGYTF
TGTGCCAGCAGTTTGGGTCAGACCTATGGCTACACCTTC
>TRBJ2-1|.|TRBD2|TRBV5-1
CASSAGLAGAVSTPYNEQFF
TGCGCCAGCAGCGCGGGACTAGCGGGAGCGGTATCGACCCCGTACAATGAGCAGTTCTTC
>TRBJ2-4|.|.|TRBV18
CASSPPDGNIQYF
TGTGCCAGCTCACCACCCGACGGGAACATTCAGTACTTC
>TRBJ2-5|.|.|TRBV25-1
CASSEWTEETQYF
TGTGCCAGCAGTGAGTGGACAGAAGAGACCCAGTACTTC
>TRBJ1-4|once|.|TRBV28
CASQSRPIKEKLFF
TGTGCCAGCCAGAGCAGGCCGATAAAGGAAAAACTGTTTTTT
>TRBJ2-7|.|.|TRBV12-2
CASRFDGTSGRFSYEQYF
TGTGCAAGTCGCTTTGACGGGACTAGCGGGAGGTTTTCCTACGAGCAGTACTTC
>TRBJ2-1|.|.|TRBV12-5
CASGLGGYNEQFF
TGTGCTAGTGGTTTAGGCGGCTACAATGAGCAGTTCTTC
>TRBJ2-7|.|.|TRBV4-3
CASSHGQPYEQYF
TGCGCCAGCAGCCATGGACAGCCCTACGAGCAGTACTTC
>TRBJ2-1|.|.|TRBV5-6
CASSPVSPYNEQFF
TGTGCCAGCAGCCCTGTGTCGCCCTACAATGAGCAGTTCTTC
>TRBJ1-2|.|TRBD1|TRBV30
CAWKDRARYGYTF
TGTGCCTGGAAAGACAGGGCTCGCTATGGCTACACCTTC
>TRBJ2-2|.|.|TRBV30
CAWRKGRGAPGELFF
TGTGCCTGGAGGAAGGGCCGGGGGGCCCCCGGGGAGCTGTTTTTT
>TRBJ2-5|.|TRBD2|TRBV7-9
CASSPRRGTSEETQYF
TGTGCCAGCAGCCCCCGGAGGGGGACTAGCGAAGAGACCCAGTACTTC
>TRBJ2-7|.|.|TRBV6-5
CASSTTLDTEQYF
TGTGCCAGCAGCACGACCCTAGACACCGAGCAGTACTTC
>TRBJ1-1|.|.|TRBV27
CASSLRGSYTEAFF
TGTGCCAGCAGTTTACGGGGTAGTTACACTGAAGCTTTCTTT
>TRBJ1-1|.|TRBD1|TRBV7-9
CASSLALRDRNTEAFF
TGTGCCAGCAGCTTAGCGCTACGGGACAGGAACACTGAAGCTTTCTTT